Below are 30 T cell receptor beta chains sequenced from a single sample in a study of cytomegalovirus exposure and HLA in healthy donors. Both 60 Vbeta primers and 13 Jbeta primers went into the PCR. Method: immunoSEQ multiplex PCR; TCRdb's copy keeps in-frame clones and lacks some. Found here are 150,000 to 200,000 clones, over 70% of them singletons; the top ten hold under 2%. Sample: PBMCs. Receptors were obtained from a middle-aged man in good health and CMV-seropositive.

This chain links TRBV11-3 with TRBJ2-1; a weak D match, TRBD1 (5 bases). Per the germline V gene, CDR1 is SGHNT and CDR2 is YENEEA. The V gene lost 1 base and the J gene lost 0 bases, with 7 bases spanning the gap. The CDR3 contains 15 residues. Here the CDR3 DNA reads TGTGCCAGCAGCTTAGGGGGCCCCTCCTACAATGAGCAGTTCTTC. It encodes CASSLGGPSYNEQFF.

CDR3 region: CASSARDRIRLDSNQPQHF. CDR3 nucleotides: TGTGCCAGCAGTGCTCGGGACAGGATTCGGCTTGATAGCAATCAGCCCCAGCATTTT. This sequence joins TRBV6-1 and TRBJ1-5, with 8 bases matching TRBD1. This CDR3 spans 19 amino acids. Germline assignment: CDR1 MNHNS and CDR2 SASEGT. After removal of 4 bases from V and 0 bases from J, the junction contained 14 bases not matched to a gene.

V usage is TRBV19 and J usage is TRBJ1-2; the D gene is possibly TRBD1 (5 bases). V was pared by 5 bases and J by 5 bases, with 18 bases between. Germline CDR1 LNHDA, CDR2 SQIVND (reference sequence). The length of the CDR3 is 15 residues. The CDR3 DNA sequence: TGTGCCAGTAGTGAGTCGGGGGTAGTAGGTTATGGCTACACCTTC. Protein sequence: CASSESGVVGYGYTF.

J is TRBJ1-2 and V is TRBV5-1; a possible D gene is TRBD1 (6 bases). The V gene's germline CDR1 is SGHRS and CDR2 YFSETQ. Trimming pared 7 bases from V and 6 bases from J, leaving 16 bases between. The CDR3 length is 13 residues. The CDR3 nucleotides are TGCGCCAGCGGAGGGGGGGAAGGCGATGGCTACACCTTC. Translation gives CASGGGEGDGYTF.

This chain links TRBV5-4 with TRBJ2-7; 12 bases fit TRBD2. The junction had 1 base not matched to a gene; V was cut back by 0 bases and J by 6 bases. Germline values: CDR1 SGHNT, CDR2 YYREEE (reference sequence). The CDR3 sequence is 14 residues long. The CDR3 DNA sequence: TGTGCCAGCAGCTTGGAACTAGCGGGAGGCGAGCAGTACTTC. Its translation: CASSLELAGGEQYF.

A word on this clone: Within the sample, other DNA sequences also encode this same CDR3. This chain connects TRBV5-1 to TRBJ2-3; 7 bases match TRBD2. J lost 1 base, V lost 2 bases, and 4 bases had no gene match. The CDR3 covers 15 residues. CDR1 SGHRS and CDR2 YFSETQ come from the germline V gene. Written as DNA, the CDR3 is TGCGCCAGCAGCTTAGGGACTACTGGCACAGATACGCAGTATTTT. This sequence encodes CASSLGTTGTDTQYF.

The chain couples TRBV5-4 to TRBJ2-3; 9 bases fit TRBD2. Looked up from germline, CDR1 is SGHNT and CDR2 is YYREEE (reference sequence). The trim removed 4 bases at V and 6 bases at J, leaving 15 bases unmatched. The CDR3 totals 17 residues. CDR3 amino acids: CASSPGGLAGRFDTQYF. The CDR3 nucleotides read TGTGCCAGCAGCCCGGGAGGGCTAGCGGGGAGATTTGATACGCAGTATTTT.

The chain has TRBV9 and TRBJ2-2; D unresolved. This CDR3 spans 15 amino acids. Trimming stripped 0 bases from V and 3 bases from J, with 9 bases between. Germline values: CDR1 SGDLS, CDR2 YYNGEE. CDR3 in DNA: TGTGCCAGCAGCGTAGCTCCCGGGTACACCGGGGAGCTGTTTTTT. This sequence encodes CASSVAPGYTGELFF.

This rearrangement joins TRBV29-1 to TRBJ2-1; the match to TRBD2 covers 14 bases. V was clipped by 7 bases and J by 8 bases; unmatched bases: 10. Germline lookup yields CDR1 SQVTM and CDR2 ANQGSEA. The CDR3 spans 15 residues. CDR3: CSAGGTSGSRHEQFF. CDR3 coding DNA: TGCAGCGCCGGGGGGACTAGCGGGAGTCGGCATGAGCAGTTCTTC.

This clone is a singleton in its sample. The germline gene is not matched at one end of the junction; a read error may be the cause. V gene TRBV7-7 combines with J gene TRBJ2-5; 8 bases are a match to TRBD1. The CDR3 has 13 residues. The V gene's germline CDR1 is SSHAT and CDR2 FNYEAQ (reference sequence). CDR3 amino acids: CASSPDRGETQYF. In DNA form, the CDR3 reads TGTGCTAGCAGCCCCGACAGGGGCGAGACCCAGTACTTC.

The rearrangement joins TRBV6-5 to TRBJ2-7; 9 bases are shared with TRBD1. The V gene's germline CDR1 is MNHEY and CDR2 SVGAGI. This CDR3 spans 14 amino acids. The V and J ends lost 6 bases and 9 bases, in that order; junction bases with no gene match: 12. This CDR3 reads CASRVKTGGAGQYF. CDR3 DNA: TGTGCCAGCAGGGTCAAAACAGGGGGCGCTGGGCAGTACTTC.

The CDR3 nucleotides are TGTGCCAGCAGCTTATTAGGGGCCGGGAGCCAGCCCCAGCATTTT. Translation gives CASSLLGAGSQPQHF. This rearrangement joins TRBV7-2 to TRBJ1-5; D is perhaps TRBD1 (5 bases). CDR3 size: 15 residues. V dropped 2 bases and J dropped 7 bases, with 15 bases sitting between them. Germline V gene sequence: CDR1 SGHTA, CDR2 FQGNSA.

The CDR3 region has the DNA TGTGCCAGCTCACCATTACCCCCCCAGGGGCGCACTAACTATGGCTACACCTTC. Its translation is CASSPLPPQGRTNYGYTF. The chain combines TRBV18 with TRBJ1-2, with D perhaps TRBD1 (6 bases). Germline lookup yields CDR1 KGHSH and CDR2 LQKENI. This CDR3 region has 18 residues. V was cut by 2 bases and J by 0 bases, with 19 bases left in between.

This chain links TRBV7-2 with TRBJ2-7; D is perhaps TRBD2 (6 bases). Germline lookup yields CDR1 SGHTA and CDR2 FQGNSA. V lost 3 bases to trimming and J lost 4 bases, with 13 bases between them. The CDR3 totals 14 residues. The CDR3: CASSLTRVGYEQYF. DNA for the CDR3: TGTGCCAGCAGCTTGACTAGGGTAGGATACGAGCAGTACTTC.

V and J are TRBV21-1 and TRBJ1-1; TRBD1, the D gene given by the table, was not confirmed from the DNA. TRBV21-1 is flagged as a pseudogene. This CDR3 is built from 19 residues. CDR3 DNA sequence: TGTGCCAGCAGCAAAGTGCGACAGGGAAAGGTCGAAGTGAACACTGAAGCTTTCTTT. This translates into CASSKVRQGKVEVNTEAFF.

This chain uses TRBV6-6 with TRBJ2-3; 8 bases are shared with TRBD1. This CDR3 has 12 residues. Germline CDR1 is MNHNY and CDR2 is SVGAGI (reference sequence). Trimming removed 2 bases from V and 10 bases from J; junction bases left unmatched: 2. CDR3 in DNA: TGTGCCAGCAGTTACCCGGGACAGGCGCAGTATTTT. Translation gives CASSYPGQAQYF.

This clone turned up a few times. The J gene is TRBJ2-5, the V gene TRBV28, with 9 bases aligning to TRBD1. The junction had 7 bases not matched to a gene; V was cut back by 5 bases and J by 6 bases. CDR3 length: 14 amino acids. Germline lookup yields CDR1 MDHEN and CDR2 SYDVKM. The CDR3 nucleotides are TGTGCCAGCAGTGAACAGGGGGCGCGAAAGACCCAGTACTTC. Translation: CASSEQGARKTQYF.

This chain uses TRBV10-3 with TRBJ2-7; no clear D. Germline CDR1 and CDR2: ENHRY and SYGVKD. The length of the CDR3 is 12 residues. V was clipped by 8 bases and J by 1 base, with 9 bases between them. CDR3 region: CAISPGSYEQYF. CDR3 coding DNA: TGTGCCATCTCACCAGGTTCCTACGAGCAGTACTTC.

The J gene is TRBJ1-2, the V gene TRBV5-1; TRBD1 matches 7 bases. V gave up 2 bases and J gave up 8 bases; unmatched junction bases: 9. The V gene's germline CDR1 is SGHRS and CDR2 YFSETQ. The CDR3 sequence is 14 residues long. The CDR3 is CASSFTEGAEGYTF. CDR3 sequence (DNA): TGCGCCAGCAGCTTTACAGAGGGGGCAGAGGGCTACACCTTC.

The V call is TRBV27, the J call TRBJ2-3, with a possible D match to TRBD1 (7 bases). The CDR3 consists of 16 residues. Germline CDR1 is MNHEY and CDR2 is SMNVEV (reference sequence). Trimming pared 2 bases from V and 2 bases from J, leaving 14 bases between. The CDR3 region is CASSLLAKGATDTQYF. The CDR3 DNA sequence: TGTGCCAGCAGTTTACTAGCGAAGGGGGCCACAGATACGCAGTATTTT.

The V call is TRBV9, the J call TRBJ1-1; D is undetermined. The CDR3 runs 14 residues. Per the germline V gene, CDR1 is SGDLS and CDR2 is YYNGEE. With 0 bases removed from V and 7 bases from J, the gap between germline ends came to 13 bases. CDR3 sequence reads: CASSVATRPLEAFF. The CDR3 bases are TGTGCCAGCAGCGTAGCTACCAGGCCCCTTGAAGCTTTCTTT.

In this sample, this clone turned up once. The gene calls are TRBV2 and TRBJ1-5, with D possibly being TRBD1 (6 bases). The germline CDR1 and CDR2 sequences are SNHLY and FYNNEI. Trimming took off 3 bases at V and 6 bases at J, with 9 bases between the two ends. This CDR3 is built from 13 residues. The CDR3 region has the DNA TGTGCCAGCAGTGACGACAGGACTCAGCCCCAGCATTTT. This sequence encodes CASSDDRTQPQHF.

This clone has only one observation. The chain combines TRBV5-4 with TRBJ2-3; 9 bases agree with TRBD2. Trimming cost V 0 bases and J 2 bases; bases outside gene matches: 7. This CDR3 is 17 amino acids long. CDR1 and CDR2 from the germline V gene are SGHNT and YYREEE (reference sequence). In DNA, the CDR3 is TGTGCCAGCAGCTTGGCCGGGGCGGGAGGGTACACAGATACGCAGTATTTT. Translating it yields CASSLAGAGGYTDTQYF.

In this sample, this clone turned up once. The V and J genes are TRBV6-6 and TRBJ2-1, with 8 positions matching TRBD1. J gave up 4 bases and V 2 bases, and 7 bases lay outside the gene matches. Germline V lookup: CDR1 MNHNY, CDR2 SVGAGI (reference sequence). The CDR3 has 16 residues. CDR3 residues: CASSYPDRDPYNEQFF. CDR3 nucleotide sequence: TGTGCCAGCAGTTACCCGGACAGGGACCCGTACAATGAGCAGTTCTTC.

This clone was observed a few times. The chain is built from TRBV2 and TRBJ1-4, with 7 positions matching TRBD1. Germline V CDR1 and CDR2: SNHLY, FYNNEI. The CDR3 extends over 16 amino acids. Trimming cost V 10 bases and J 5 bases; bases outside gene matches: 16. As DNA, the CDR3 is TGTGCCACTTCTCCTGGCTTCTTACAGGGGAATGAAAAACTGTTTTTT. The encoded protein is CATSPGFLQGNEKLFF.

The chain uses TRBV9 and TRBJ1-3; 9 bases align to TRBD1. The CDR3 has 16 amino acids. V shed 3 bases, J shed 3 bases, and the junction held 7 bases outside the gene matches. Germline lookup yields CDR1 SGDLS and CDR2 YYNGEE. CDR3 sequence (DNA): TGTGCCAGCAGCGCGCTACAGGGGGCATTTGGAAACACCATATATTTT. Amino acid sequence: CASSALQGAFGNTIYF.

The chain employs TRBV9 and TRBJ1-3; TRBD1 aligns across 8 bases. V trimming: 4 bases; J trimming: 0 bases; junction bases outside the gene matches: 6. CDR3 size: 16 residues. Looked up from germline, CDR1 is SGDLS and CDR2 is YYNGEE. CDR3: CASSFTGGSSGNTIYF. In DNA, the CDR3 is TGTGCCAGCAGCTTCACAGGGGGATCCTCTGGAAACACCATATATTTT.

Only a few counts were recorded for this clone. The chain carries TRBV6-5 and TRBJ2-1; 7 bases fit TRBD1. The CDR3 loop spans 16 amino acids. Germline V gives CDR1 MNHEY, CDR2 SVGAGI. V shed 2 bases, J shed 3 bases, and the junction held 7 bases outside the gene matches. CDR3: CASSYTGVGVYNEQFF. The CDR3 region has the DNA TGTGCCAGCAGTTACACAGGGGTAGGGGTCTACAATGAGCAGTTCTTC.

V and J are TRBV9 and TRBJ1-3, with TRBD1 as a possible D gene (5 bases). The germline V gene has CDR1 SGDLS and CDR2 YYNGEE. The V gene lost 0 bases and the J gene lost 0 bases, with 10 bases spanning the gap. This CDR3 spans 16 amino acids. The CDR3 is CASSVGGRTSGNTIYF. DNA for the CDR3: TGTGCCAGCAGCGTAGGGGGCAGGACCTCTGGAAACACCATATATTTT.

The chain joins TRBV11-1 to TRBJ1-2; the match to TRBD1 covers 9 bases. Per germline, CDR1 SGHAT and CDR2 FQDESV (reference sequence). V was pared by 2 bases and J by 4 bases, with 11 bases of the junction left unmatched. This CDR3 region has 17 residues. The CDR3 coding sequence is TGTGCCAGCAGCTTACGAGGTGGGACAGGGCCCGGCTATGGCTACACCTTC. Translated, it gives CASSLRGGTGPGYGYTF.